A single sample gave rise to the 21 T cell receptor beta chains below, sequenced in a study of a mutant IDH1 vaccine in newly diagnosed glioma. Using immunoSEQ multiplex PCR, the repertoire was profiled, and TCRdb retains in-frame clones only, with some absent. The sample yields almost 30,000 clones, roughly 90% seen once. No cognate antigen is known for these TCRs. Described time point: week 5, during vaccination. In every dose of vaccine, 300 ug of mutant IDH1 20-mer peptide was given alongside topical imiquimod. The source was peripheral blood mononuclear cells (PBMCs), collected from a glioma patient whose treatment included an IDH1 peptide vaccine. All receptors come from a woman aged 40 to 49 with glioma. Some clones in this sample may be carry-over from other donors' samples.

J is TRBJ2-3 and V is TRBV7-9; D gene ambiguous. CDR1 SEHNR and CDR2 FQNEAQ come from the germline V gene (reference sequence). This CDR3 has 16 residues. Trimming pared 5 bases from V and 0 bases from J, leaving 15 bases between. In DNA form, the CDR3 reads TGTGCCAGCAGCCTCGGAACCCTTGCTAGCACAGATACGCAGTATTTT. The encoded protein is CASSLGTLASTDTQYF.

The chain carries TRBV2 and TRBJ1-1, with unresolved D. The CDR3 spans 15 residues. V shed 3 bases and J shed 0 bases, with 11 bases lying between them. The germline V gene encodes CDR1 SNHLY and CDR2 FYNNEI. The CDR3 here is CASSERGFLNTEAFF. DNA of the CDR3: TGTGCCAGCAGTGAGAGAGGTTTTCTGAACACTGAAGCTTTCTTT.

The chain joins TRBV5-5 to TRBJ2-7; possibly TRBD1 for D (5 bases). The CDR3 runs to 14 residues. Trimming removed 1 base from V and 2 bases from J, with 10 bases in between. CDR1 is SGHKS, CDR2 YYEKEE, per germline (reference sequence). The CDR3, as DNA: TGTGCCAGCAGCTTGCTAACAGGAACCTACGAGCAGTACTTC. Translating it yields CASSLLTGTYEQYF.

The chain carries TRBV6-5 and TRBJ2-5; TRBD2 agrees at 8 bases. With V trimmed by 2 bases and J by 0 bases, 5 bases remained unmatched. This CDR3 has 16 residues. Per germline, CDR1 MNHEY and CDR2 SVGAGI. CDR3 DNA sequence: TGTGCCAGCAGTTACATCGGGACTAGAAACCAAGAGACCCAGTACTTC. Protein product: CASSYIGTRNQETQYF.

The V and J genes are TRBV7-9 and TRBJ2-7; 9 bases agree with TRBD1. The CDR3 has 15 residues. V lost 4 bases and J lost 4; bases outside the gene matches: 8. Germline V CDR1 and CDR2: SEHNR, FQNEAQ (reference sequence). CDR3 in DNA: TGTGCCAGCAGCTCTAGACAGGGGGAGGCTTACGAGCAGTACTTC. This encodes CASSSRQGEAYEQYF.

This clone was observed a few times. As DNA, the CDR3 is TGTGCCAGCAGCTTCCGCTGGGAAGTTCGCCCAGGGGAGACCCAGTACTTC. This gives the protein CASSFRWEVRPGETQYF. This chain uses TRBV5-6 with TRBJ2-5, with a weak D call TRBD1 (5 bases). The V and J ends lost 2 bases and 5 bases respectively, with 22 bases between them. CDR1 and CDR2 from the germline V gene are SGHDT and YYEEEE. The CDR3 runs 17 residues.

This chain connects TRBV6-4 to TRBJ2-3; the D gene could be TRBD1 or TRBD2 (6 bases each). CDR1 is MRHNA, CDR2 SNTAGT, per germline. The V gene lost 0 bases and the J gene lost 8 bases, with 9 bases spanning the gap. The CDR3 loop spans 13 amino acids. The CDR3 loop is CASSDSQGGTQYF. The DNA of the CDR3 is TGTGCCAGCAGTGACTCACAGGGAGGTACGCAGTATTTT.

CDR3 bases: TGTGCCAGCAGCTTAGGGCGAGGGGATGGCCAGCCCCAGCATTTT. The encoded protein is CASSLGRGDGQPQHF. This chain joins TRBV7-8 and TRBJ1-5; the D gene is possibly TRBD1 (5 bases). The germline V and J ends were trimmed by 1 base and 7 bases, with 14 bases remaining between them. CDR3 size: 15 residues. Germline assignment: CDR1 SGHVS and CDR2 FQNEAQ.

CDR3 in amino acids: CASSLGVGSPLHF. DNA of the CDR3: TGTGCCAGCAGCTTAGGGGTCGGTTCACCCCTCCACTTT. V is TRBV13 and J is TRBJ1-6, with no clear D. V lost 0 bases and J 9 bases, leaving 6 bases between the germline ends. Germline loops: CDR1 PRHDT, CDR2 FYEKMQ (reference sequence). This CDR3 is 13 amino acids long.

The genes are TRBV4-1 and TRBJ2-1; D remains ambiguous. The CDR3 runs 15 residues. V lost 3 bases, J lost 0 bases, and 9 bases lay in between. The germline V gene encodes CDR1 MGHRA and CDR2 YSYEKL. In DNA, the CDR3 is TGCGCCAGCAGCCAGTACCAAAGCTCCTACAATGAGCAGTTCTTC. Protein sequence: CASSQYQSSYNEQFF.

This clone is deemed medium-sized. The chain joins TRBV9 to TRBJ2-3, with TRBD1 identical over 7 bases. CDR1 SGDLS and CDR2 YYNGEE come from the germline V gene. The CDR3 is 16 residues long. The J segment lost 0 bases and the V segment lost 1 base, leaving 5 bases of the junction unmatched. CDR3: CASSVYYRGSTDTQYF. The CDR3 bases are TGTGCCAGCAGCGTATACTACAGGGGAAGCACAGATACGCAGTATTTT.

The chain recombines TRBV11-2 with TRBJ2-7; D not certain. V was cut by 5 bases and J by 4 bases, with 12 bases left in between. The germline CDR1 and CDR2 sequences are SGHAT and FQNNGV. The CDR3 contains 13 residues. CDR3 protein: CASSPRWGYEQYF. CDR3 sequence (DNA): TGTGCCAGCAGCCCCAGGTGGGGATACGAGCAGTACTTC.

This clone was found once. The chain recombines TRBV9 with TRBJ1-3; D may be TRBD1 (6 bases). The CDR3 has 14 amino acids. Germline-derived CDR1 and CDR2 are SGDLS and YYNGEE. Trimming left V 5 bases short and J 4 bases short, with 13 bases between. In DNA, the CDR3 is TGTGCCAGCAGGCCCCCGGGACAAGGAAACACCATATATTTT. As protein: CASRPPGQGNTIYF.

The rearrangement joins TRBV7-6 to TRBJ2-2; D is tentatively TRBD1 or TRBD2 (6 bases each). CDR3 length equals 17 residues. Looked up from germline, CDR1 is SGHVS and CDR2 is FNYEAQ. V shed 1 base and J shed 6 bases, with 18 bases lying between them. CDR3 bases: TGTGCCAGCAGCTTAGGACCCACGGGGGCACTGTCCGGGGAGCTGTTTTTT. It specifies CASSLGPTGALSGELFF.

This clone is labeled as medium-sized (0.01 to 0.1%). This sequence joins TRBV28 and TRBJ2-7, with D tentatively TRBD1 (6 bases). From germline, CDR1 is MDHEN and CDR2 SYDVKM. CDR3 size: 14 residues. V shed 7 bases and J shed 1 base, with 14 bases lying between them. This CDR3 reads CASIPQGPSYEQYF. CDR3 DNA: TGTGCCAGCATTCCACAGGGACCTTCCTACGAGCAGTACTTC.

The chain recombines TRBV11-1 with TRBJ2-2; 11 bases are shared with TRBD1. The CDR3 contains 15 residues. Per germline, CDR1 SGHAT and CDR2 FQDESV (reference sequence). V trimming: 6 bases; J trimming: 6 bases; junction bases outside the gene matches: 6. This chain's CDR3 is CASRKGQGVAGELFF. The CDR3 region has the DNA TGTGCCAGCAGGAAGGGACAGGGGGTGGCCGGGGAGCTGTTTTTT.

Only a few counts were recorded for this clone. The chain has TRBV28 and TRBJ2-7; maybe TRBD2 (6 bases). Germline V gene lookup returns CDR1 MDHEN and CDR2 SYDVKM. The CDR3 is 13 amino acids. V was trimmed by 6 bases and J by 6 bases, leaving 15 bases between them. In DNA, the CDR3 is TGTGCCAGCAGCAAACTGGGACTCGGCGAGCAGTACTTC. Translation: CASSKLGLGEQYF.

The chain joins TRBV28 to TRBJ2-1; the match to TRBD2 covers 10 bases. The germline V gene encodes CDR1 MDHEN and CDR2 SYDVKM. Unmatched junction bases numbered 3, after V lost 6 bases and J lost 7 bases. The CDR3 has 13 amino acids. CDR3 in amino acids: CASRSSGSNEQFF. The CDR3 DNA sequence: TGTGCCAGCAGGTCTAGCGGGAGTAATGAGCAGTTCTTC.

The chain combines TRBV28 with TRBJ1-5; D remains unclear. CDR1 MDHEN and CDR2 SYDVKM come from the germline V gene. V lost 4 bases, J lost 5 bases, and 21 bases lay in between. This CDR3 region has 17 residues. The CDR3 bases are TGTGCCAGCAGTTCTACTTCTCCAGTCCTTATTTATCAGCCCCAGCATTTT. Residues: CASSSTSPVLIYQPQHF.

This clone was detected only a few times. The chain employs TRBV19 and TRBJ2-5; 11 bases are a match to TRBD2. The germline gives CDR1 LNHDA, CDR2 SQIVND (reference sequence). The CDR3 extends over 17 amino acids. With 5 bases clipped from V and 5 bases from J, the junction kept 13 bases outside the gene matches. CDR3 coding DNA: TGTGCCAGTAGTGGCGAAGGACTAGCGGGCGTTGGGGAGACCCAGTACTTC. The encoded protein is CASSGEGLAGVGETQYF.

This chain uses TRBV4-3 with TRBJ2-1, with D possibly matching TRBD2 (6 bases). CDR1 and CDR2 from the germline V gene are LGHNA and YSLEER. The CDR3 has 14 residues. V dropped 4 bases and J dropped 10 bases, with 17 bases sitting between them. The CDR3 nucleotides are TGCGCCAGCAGCCTTTCCCTCCGGGACTCCGAGCAGTTCTTC. Translated: CASSLSLRDSEQFF.